A single T cell receptor beta chain is shown here with its context. The table came from immunoSEQ multiplex PCR; TCRdb's copy has only in-frame clones and leaves some out. The table has about 220,000 clones, around 94% seen once. These data originate in a study of control samples from healthy donors and cancer patients. From germline, CDR1 is MDHEN and CDR2 SYDVKM. Trimming removed 6 bases from V and 0 bases from J, with 17 bases in between. The CDR3 is 16 residues long. The chain combines TRBV28 with TRBJ1-1; D gene unclear. The source material was blood. This TCR derives from a man aged 45-60 years in good health. The CDR3 reads CASSRGRRLLNTEAFF. CDR3 bases: TGTGCCAGCAGCCGAGGAAGGCGGTTACTGAACACTGAAGCTTTCTTT.